The 10 T cell receptor beta chains listed next were all sequenced from one sample in a study of T cell responses to AZD1222 COVID-19 vaccine. Sequencing used immunoSEQ multiplex PCR; TCRdb keeps in-frame clones, though not all of them. The sample has over 80,000 clones, roughly 90% seen once. The specimen was peripheral blood, collected 28 days after the second AZD1222 dose. The receptor source for this set is an adult who received the AZD1222 COVID-19 vaccine.

The CDR3 DNA follows: TGTGCCAGCACTCGTTACAGGGGACATAATGAAAAACTGTTTTTT. As protein: CASTRYRGHNEKLFF. This chain uses TRBV6-5 with TRBJ1-4; 7 bases line up with TRBD1. V was pared by 7 bases and J by 4 bases, with 9 bases of the junction left unmatched. CDR1 is MNHEY, CDR2 SVGAGI, per germline. The CDR3 is 15 amino acids.

CDR3 sequence reads: CASSFREASEQYF. CDR3 sequence (DNA): TGTGCCAGCAGTTTTAGGGAGGCCTCCGAGCAGTACTTC. The V call is TRBV12-3 or TRBV12-4, the J call TRBJ2-7; TRBD2 might be the D (6 bases). The CDR3 loop spans 13 amino acids. The V end lost 3 bases, the J end lost 6 bases, and 12 bases lay between the germline ends.

The chain has TRBV7-8 and TRBJ1-5; a weak D match, TRBD1 (6 bases). The CDR3 totals 15 residues. Trimming stripped 1 base from V and 5 bases from J, with 12 bases between. The germline V gene encodes CDR1 SGHVS and CDR2 FQNEAQ. CDR3 loop: CASSLGVRGDQPQHF. CDR3 sequence (DNA): TGTGCCAGCAGCTTAGGAGTCAGGGGAGATCAGCCCCAGCATTTT.

V and J are TRBV9 and TRBJ2-3, with unresolved D. Trimming took off 3 bases at V and 2 bases at J, with 7 bases between the two ends. This CDR3 spans 13 amino acids. Germline V lookup: CDR1 SGDLS, CDR2 YYNGEE. The CDR3 sequence: CASSGFHTDTQYF. Here the CDR3 DNA reads TGTGCCAGCAGCGGATTTCACACAGATACGCAGTATTTT.

The chain carries TRBV3-1 (or the pseudogene TRBV3-2) and TRBJ1-4; no definite D call. V lost 2 bases, J lost 0 bases, and 4 bases lay in between. Germline lookup yields CDR1 LGHDT and CDR2 YNNKEL (reference sequence). The CDR3 extends over 14 amino acids. CDR3 sequence reads: CASSQLATNEKLFF. As DNA, the CDR3 is TGTGCCAGCAGCCAACTCGCAACTAATGAAAAACTGTTTTTT.

The V gene is TRBV6-5, the J gene TRBJ2-7; D might be TRBD1 (6 bases). V gave up 6 bases and J gave up 0 bases, with 12 bases separating them. The CDR3 sequence is 14 residues long. The germline V gene has CDR1 MNHEY and CDR2 SVGAGI. The CDR3 loop reads CASSHRVVSYEQYF. CDR3 DNA: TGTGCCAGCAGCCACAGGGTTGTCTCCTACGAGCAGTACTTC.

This chain links TRBV5-4 with TRBJ1-5; the D is unclear. With 2 bases removed from V and 3 bases from J, the gap between germline ends came to 9 bases. The CDR3 sequence is 14 residues long. Germline lookup yields CDR1 SGHNT and CDR2 YYREEE (reference sequence). DNA of the CDR3: TGTGCCAGCAGCTTTGGGCAGACCAATCAGCCCCAGCATTTT. Encoded protein: CASSFGQTNQPQHF.

This rearrangement joins TRBV28 to TRBJ1-2; 7 nucleotides align to TRBD1. CDR1 and CDR2 from the germline V gene are MDHEN and SYDVKM. The CDR3 consists of 13 residues. The trim removed 6 bases at V and 3 bases at J, leaving 4 bases unmatched. In DNA form, the CDR3 reads TGTGCCAGCAGCCCGACAGGGTACTATGGCTACACCTTC. Translating it yields CASSPTGYYGYTF.

V usage is TRBV14 and J usage is TRBJ1-5, with unresolved D. V lost 11 bases and J 2 bases, leaving 10 bases between the germline ends. In germline, CDR1 is SGHDN, CDR2 FVKESK. This CDR3 spans 12 amino acids. The CDR3: CALGHRNQPQHF. For the CDR3, the DNA is TGTGCCCTGGGCCACCGCAATCAGCCCCAGCATTTT.

J is TRBJ2-5 and V is TRBV9; TRBD2 might be the D (6 bases). The CDR3 loop spans 15 amino acids. CDR1 is SGDLS and CDR2 is YYNGEE in the germline V gene. V was shortened by 0 bases and J by 5 bases, with 14 bases between the two germline ends. As DNA, the CDR3 is TGTGCCAGCAGCGTAGAGCCCCAGGCGGGGGAGACCCAGTACTTC. Translation: CASSVEPQAGETQYF. Filled out from reference TRBV9 and TRBJ2-5, the complete variable domain reads DSGVTQTPKHLITATGQRVTLRCSPRSGDLSVYWYQQSLDQGLQFLIQYYNGEERAKGNILERFSAQQFPDLHSELNLSSLELGDSALYFCASSVEPQAGETQYFGPGTRLLVL.